The present TCR beta chain was sequenced within a study of shared clonotypes between healthy human individuals. V gave up 3 bases and J gave up 9 bases, with 15 bases separating them. The CDR3 totals 14 residues. Germline values: CDR1 SNHLY, CDR2 FYNNEI. Findings and limits, study-wide: Sequencing depth was a factor that was expected to affect clonotype sharing among donors.

A remark on this clone: The antigen remains unidentified.

This table comes from immunoSEQ multiplex PCR, and its TCRdb copy is limited to in-frame clones, with some not included. The sample shows around 1 million clones, approximately 80% of them seen only once. This sequence originates from a man between 18 and 29 years old in good health. The chain carries TRBV2 and TRBJ2-1; D uncertain. Sequencing used memory CD4+ T cells sorted from blood. The subset here: CD45RA-negative fraction. CDR3: CASSEGVRPGEQFF. As DNA, the CDR3 is TGTGCCAGCAGTGAGGGTGTACGTCCGGGTGAGCAGTTCTTC. Together with reference TRBV2 and TRBJ2-1, the CDR3 gives the full variable domain: EPEVTQTPSHQVTQMGQEVILRCVPISNHLYFYWYRQILGQKVEFLVSFYNNEISEKSEIFDDQFSVERPDGSNFTLKIRSTKLEDSAMYFCASSEGVRPGEQFFGPGTRLTVL.